This paragraph reports one TCR beta chain. Antigen: not known. The CDR3 length is 15 residues. Germline V gene lookup returns CDR1 SGHTA and CDR2 FQGNSA. Trimming stripped 0 bases from V and 4 bases from J, with 11 bases between. Primers: 60 Vbeta forward and 13 Jbeta reverse. Clones were sequenced by immunoSEQ multiplex PCR, and TCRdb holds only the in-frame ones, with some missing. The table lists 200,000 or so clones, about 89% of them singletons. This specimen comes from a study of cytomegalovirus exposure and HLA in healthy donors. Study-level results: Using a false discovery rate of 0.05, a later analysis showed that approximately 18,000 TCR beta sequences were associated with HLA alleles.

The V gene is TRBV7-2, the J gene TRBJ2-3, with D uncertain. Material: PBMCs. This clonotype was sampled from a man aged 25 to 40 in good health and CMV-seronegative. CDR3 loop: CASSLAGPSADTQYF. The CDR3 nucleotides are TGTGCCAGCAGCTTAGCCGGCCCCAGCGCAGATACGCAGTATTTT.